The 5 T cell receptor beta chains presented below share a single source sample, sequenced in a study of T cells in Graves' hyperthyroidism and ophthalmopathy. Using RNA transcripts as the source, TCR beta CDR3 regions were amplified. HTBI primers were the set used in a first-round RT-PCR of the TCR CDR3. TCRdb processed the multiplex PCR reads anew with MiXCR; each CDR3 protein has one entry. The sample carries about 350,000 distinct CDR3 sequences, 14% recorded once. The sequencing input was blood. The receptors were gathered from a woman aged 25-40 years with Graves' hyperthyroidism.

This clonotype was seen only a few times. This sequence joins TRBV5-8 and TRBJ2-4; a weak D match, TRBD1 (6 bases). CDR1 is SGHTS, CDR2 YDEGEE, per germline. The CDR3 extends over 15 amino acids. V lost 7 bases and J lost 1, with 15 bases in between. This CDR3 reads CASGTTGMAKNIQYF. In DNA, the CDR3 is TGTGCCAGCGGGACCACAGGGATGGCCAAAAACATTCAGTACTTC.

This clonotype was seen ten or more times. The J gene is TRBJ2-7, the V gene TRBV11-2; D is perhaps TRBD2 (6 bases). V shed 0 bases and J shed 3 bases, with 12 bases lying between them. CDR3 length: 15 amino acids. Germline CDR1 reads SGHAT; CDR2 reads FQNNGV. CDR3 amino acids: CASSLDGGGFYEQYF. CDR3 in DNA: TGTGCCAGCAGCTTAGACGGGGGTGGGTTCTACGAGCAGTACTTC.

This clonotype was recorded at least ten times. The CDR3 protein is CASSPRLAGINEQFF. CDR3 nucleotides: TGTGCCAGCAGTCCACGACTAGCGGGGATCAATGAGCAGTTCTTC. The chain recombines TRBV12-3 or TRBV12-4 with TRBJ2-1; 11 bases are shared with TRBD2. V gave up 5 bases and J gave up 6 bases; unmatched junction bases: 6. This CDR3 spans 15 amino acids.

This clonotype was detected many times. The CDR3 protein is CASSCRELHSYNEQFF. In DNA, the CDR3 is TGTGCCAGCAGTTGCCGAGAACTTCACTCCTACAATGAGCAGTTCTTC. The J gene is TRBJ2-1, the V gene TRBV28, with D uncertain. CDR3 length equals 16 residues. Deletions cut 4 bases from V and 0 bases from J, with 13 bases between. Germline V gives CDR1 MDHEN, CDR2 SYDVKM. The entire variable domain, with the rest obtained from reference TRBV28 and TRBJ2-1, is as follows: DVKVTQSSRYLVKRTGEKVFLECVQDMDHENMFWYRQDPGLGLRLIYFSYDVKMKEKGDIPEGYSVSREKKERFSLILESASTNQTSMYLCASSCRELHSYNEQFFGPGTRLTVL.

This clonotype occurred many times. The gene calls are TRBV2 and TRBJ1-1, with D possibly matching TRBD1 (5 bases). The CDR3 runs 14 residues. The germline V gene has CDR1 SNHLY and CDR2 FYNNEI. Trimming stripped 10 bases from V and 2 bases from J, with 17 bases between. The CDR3, as DNA: TGTGCCACGACCCCGGGACCACTAAACACTGAAGCTTTCTTT. Its protein product is CATTPGPLNTEAFF.